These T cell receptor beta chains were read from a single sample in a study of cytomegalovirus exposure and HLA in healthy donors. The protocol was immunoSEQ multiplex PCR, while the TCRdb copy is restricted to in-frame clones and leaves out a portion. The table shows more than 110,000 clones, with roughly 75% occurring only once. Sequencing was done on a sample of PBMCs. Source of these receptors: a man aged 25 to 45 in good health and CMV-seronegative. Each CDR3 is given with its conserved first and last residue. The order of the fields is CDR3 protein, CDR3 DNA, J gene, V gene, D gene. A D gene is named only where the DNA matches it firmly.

cdr3_aa: CASRSTQGSHIQYF; cdr3_nt: TGTGCCAGCAGATCCACCCAGGGATCTCACATTCAGTACTTC; j_call: TRBJ2-4; v_call: TRBV28; d_call: .
cdr3_aa: CASSLVGTSGVPSADTQYF; cdr3_nt: TGTGCCAGCAGCTTAGTTGGGACTAGCGGGGTACCGAGTGCAGATACGCAGTATTTT; j_call: TRBJ2-3; v_call: TRBV7-8; d_call: TRBD2
cdr3_aa: CASSRTTGETGEQYF; cdr3_nt: TGTGCCAGCTCGCGAACGACAGGGGAAACAGGCGAGCAGTACTTC; j_call: TRBJ2-7; v_call: TRBV18; d_call: TRBD1
cdr3_aa: CASSLAHEDTDTQYF; cdr3_nt: TGTGCCAGCAGCTTGGCACACGAAGACACAGATACGCAGTATTTT; j_call: TRBJ2-3; v_call: TRBV5-6; d_call: .
cdr3_aa: CASSLRTGGNQPQHF; cdr3_nt: TGTGCCAGCAGTTTAAGGACAGGGGGCAATCAGCCCCAGCATTTT; j_call: TRBJ1-5; v_call: TRBV28; d_call: TRBD1
cdr3_aa: CASSTTSNYGYTF; cdr3_nt: TGTGCCAGCAGTACTACTTCTAACTATGGCTACACCTTC; j_call: TRBJ1-2; v_call: TRBV28; d_call: .
cdr3_aa: CASSLLGRVNEKLFF; cdr3_nt: TGTGCCAGCAGTTTATTAGGCAGGGTTAATGAAAAACTGTTTTTT; j_call: TRBJ1-4; v_call: TRBV28; d_call: .
cdr3_aa: CASRRELAGNNEQFF; cdr3_nt: TGTGCCAGCAGGCGCGAGCTAGCGGGAAACAATGAGCAGTTCTTC; j_call: TRBJ2-1; v_call: TRBV9; d_call: TRBD2
cdr3_aa: CASSPLTGNTGELFF; cdr3_nt: TGTGCCAGCAGCCCCCTGACAGGGAACACCGGGGAGCTGTTTTTT; j_call: TRBJ2-2; v_call: TRBV14; d_call: .
cdr3_aa: CSVGLWYNEQFF; cdr3_nt: TGCAGCGTTGGGCTTTGGTACAATGAGCAGTTCTTC; j_call: TRBJ2-1; v_call: TRBV29-1; d_call: .
cdr3_aa: CASSLGRLAGNNEQFF; cdr3_nt: TGCGCCAGCAGCTTGGGGAGGCTAGCGGGGAACAATGAGCAGTTCTTC; j_call: TRBJ2-1; v_call: TRBV5-1; d_call: TRBD2
cdr3_aa: CASSLTGQEPQHF; cdr3_nt: TGTGCCAGCAGCTTGACAGGGCAAGAACCCCAGCATTTT; j_call: TRBJ1-5; v_call: TRBV5-5; d_call: .
cdr3_aa: CASSVGFGEQYF; cdr3_nt: TGTGCCAGCAGCGTAGGTTTCGGGGAGCAGTACTTC; j_call: TRBJ2-7; v_call: TRBV9; d_call: .
cdr3_aa: CASSLGPNYGYTF; cdr3_nt: TGCGCCAGCAGCTTGGGGCCGAACTATGGCTACACCTTC; j_call: TRBJ1-2; v_call: TRBV5-1; d_call: .
cdr3_aa: CAIPPARSRDQPQHF; cdr3_nt: TGTGCCATCCCGCCGGCCAGGTCGAGGGATCAGCCCCAGCATTTT; j_call: TRBJ1-5; v_call: TRBV10-3; d_call: .
cdr3_aa: CAISPPRDRIIMFF; cdr3_nt: TGTGCCATCAGCCCCCCAAGGGACAGGATAATCATGTTCTTC; j_call: TRBJ2-1; v_call: TRBV10-3; d_call: TRBD1
cdr3_aa: CASSYSRAGDTQYF; cdr3_nt: TGTGCCAGCAGTTACTCGCGGGCGGGTGATACGCAGTATTTT; j_call: TRBJ2-3; v_call: TRBV6-5; d_call: .